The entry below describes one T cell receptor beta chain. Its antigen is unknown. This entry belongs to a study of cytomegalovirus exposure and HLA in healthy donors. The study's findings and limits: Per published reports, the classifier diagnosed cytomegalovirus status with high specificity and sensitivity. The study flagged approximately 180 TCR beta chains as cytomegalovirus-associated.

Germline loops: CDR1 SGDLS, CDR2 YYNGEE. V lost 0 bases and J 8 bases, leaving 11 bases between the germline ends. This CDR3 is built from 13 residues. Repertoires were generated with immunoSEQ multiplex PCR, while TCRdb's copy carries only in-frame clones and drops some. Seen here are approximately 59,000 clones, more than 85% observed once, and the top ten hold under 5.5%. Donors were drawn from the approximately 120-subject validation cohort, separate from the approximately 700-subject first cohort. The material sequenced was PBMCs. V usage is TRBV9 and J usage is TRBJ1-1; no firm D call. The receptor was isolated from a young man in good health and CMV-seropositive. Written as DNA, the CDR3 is TGTGCCAGCAGCGTAGAACCCGGGAGGGAAGCTTTCTTT. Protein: CASSVEPGREAFF.